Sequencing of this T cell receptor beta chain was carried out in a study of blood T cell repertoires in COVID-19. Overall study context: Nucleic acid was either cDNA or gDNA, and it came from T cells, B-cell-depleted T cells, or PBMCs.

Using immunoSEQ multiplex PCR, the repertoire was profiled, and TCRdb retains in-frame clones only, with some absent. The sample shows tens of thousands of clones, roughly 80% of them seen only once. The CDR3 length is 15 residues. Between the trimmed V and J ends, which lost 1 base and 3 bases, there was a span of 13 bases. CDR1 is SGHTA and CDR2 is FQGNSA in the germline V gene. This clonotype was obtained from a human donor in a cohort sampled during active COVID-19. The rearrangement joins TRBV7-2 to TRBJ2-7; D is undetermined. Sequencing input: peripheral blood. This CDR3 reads CASSLVAGGIYEQYF. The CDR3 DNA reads TGTGCCAGCAGCTTAGTCGCCGGTGGTATCTACGAGCAGTACTTC. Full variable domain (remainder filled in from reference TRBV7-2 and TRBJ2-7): GAGVSQSPSNKVTEKGKDVELRCDPISGHTALYWYRQSLGQGLEFLIYFQGNSAPDKSGLPSDRFSAERTGGSVSTLTIQRTQQEDSAVYLCASSLVAGGIYEQYFGPGTRLTVT.